Listed below are T cell receptor beta chains from one sample, sequenced in a study of regulatory dendritic cells for organ transplantation. Antigens for these TCRs are unknown. Produced via immunoSEQ multiplex PCR; TCRdb's table is partial and in-frame only. The profile shows approximately 10,000 clones, over 70% of them singletons. The sequenced sample consisted of memory CD4+ T cells from blood cultured with regulatory dendritic cells. These receptors were collected from a human donor in good health. Each CDR3 is given with its conserved first and last residue. A D gene is named only where the DNA matches it firmly. Size tells how often a clone was seen (once, few, many) or the class of an expanded clone, and some rows leave it out.

J gene: TRBJ2-3; V gene: TRBV19; D gene: TRBD2; clone size: once; CDR3 protein: CASSTRTSGDTDTQYF; CDR3 DNA: TGTGCCAGTAGTACTCGGACTAGCGGGGACACAGATACGCAGTATTTT
J gene: TRBJ2-3; V gene: TRBV7-2; D gene: .; clone size: .; CDR3 protein: CASSRIGGDTQYF; CDR3 DNA: TGTGCCAGCAGCCGAATCGGGGGAGATACGCAGTATTTT
J gene: TRBJ2-1; V gene: TRBV14; D gene: TRBD2; clone size: .; CDR3 protein: CASSIPGLAGSSYNEQFF; CDR3 DNA: TGTGCCAGCAGCATACCGGGACTAGCGGGGAGCTCCTACAATGAGCAGTTCTTC
J gene: TRBJ1-2; V gene: TRBV2; D gene: .; clone size: .; CDR3 protein: CASSGGGGGYTF; CDR3 DNA: TGTGCCAGCAGTGGGGGGGGTGGTGGCTACACCTTC
J gene: TRBJ2-7; V gene: TRBV6-5; D gene: .; clone size: .; CDR3 protein: CASSYRGPSSYEQYF; CDR3 DNA: TGTGCCAGCAGTTACCGCGGGCCTAGCTCCTACGAGCAGTACTTC
J gene: TRBJ1-1; V gene: TRBV11-3; D gene: .; clone size: .; CDR3 protein: CASSLAGARSNTEAFF; CDR3 DNA: TGTGCCAGCAGCTTAGCAGGGGCCCGGTCGAACACTGAAGCTTTCTTT
J gene: TRBJ1-5; V gene: TRBV12-5; D gene: TRBD1; clone size: .; CDR3 protein: CASGFFGGTGGDQPQHF; CDR3 DNA: TGTGCTAGTGGTTTTTTTGGGGGGACAGGGGGGGATCAGCCCCAGCATTTT
J gene: TRBJ1-4; V gene: TRBV5-1; D gene: TRBD1; clone size: .; CDR3 protein: CASSLTGQGGEKLFF; CDR3 DNA: TGCGCCAGCAGCTTGACCGGACAGGGGGGTGAAAAACTGTTTTTT
J gene: TRBJ1-2; V gene: TRBV7-2; D gene: .; clone size: .; CDR3 protein: CASSLENSYLSYGYTF; CDR3 DNA: TGTGCCAGCAGCTTAGAAAACAGCTATTTATCTTATGGCTACACCTTC
J gene: TRBJ2-2; V gene: TRBV19; D gene: .; clone size: .; CDR3 protein: CASSPSSALVNTGELFF; CDR3 DNA: TGTGCCAGTAGCCCCTCTTCGGCCCTAGTGAACACCGGGGAGCTGTTTTTT
J gene: TRBJ2-3; V gene: TRBV11-2; D gene: .; clone size: .; CDR3 protein: CASSQRFGREDTDTQYF; CDR3 DNA: TGTGCCAGCAGCCAACGTTTTGGCAGGGAGGACACAGATACGCAGTATTTT
J gene: TRBJ1-2; V gene: TRBV18; D gene: TRBD1; clone size: .; CDR3 protein: CASRTGEEGYTF; CDR3 DNA: TGTGCCAGCCGGACAGGAGAGGAAGGCTACACCTTC
J gene: TRBJ2-5; V gene: TRBV2; D gene: TRBD2; clone size: .; CDR3 protein: CASSGGVAGGRETQYF; CDR3 DNA: TGTGCCAGCAGTGGGGGCGTAGCGGGGGGCCGTGAGACCCAGTACTTC
J gene: TRBJ2-5; V gene: TRBV2; D gene: .; clone size: few; CDR3 protein: CASKKSNVAQETQYF; CDR3 DNA: TGTGCCAGTAAAAAGAGCAACGTAGCACAAGAGACCCAGTACTTC
J gene: TRBJ2-1; V gene: TRBV7-2; D gene: .; clone size: .; CDR3 protein: CASSLGTSNEQFF; CDR3 DNA: TGTGCCAGCAGCTTAGGGACAAGCAATGAGCAGTTCTTC
J gene: TRBJ1-4; V gene: TRBV18; D gene: .; clone size: .; CDR3 protein: CASSSGQVDLKLFF; CDR3 DNA: TGTGCCAGCTCATCAGGGCAGGTCGATTTAAAACTGTTTTTT
J gene: TRBJ1-1; V gene: TRBV5-5; D gene: TRBD1; clone size: .; CDR3 protein: CASSATGEANTEAFF; CDR3 DNA: TGTGCCAGCAGCGCGACAGGGGAGGCGAACACTGAAGCTTTCTTT
J gene: TRBJ2-5; V gene: TRBV5-6; D gene: TRBD1; clone size: .; CDR3 protein: CASSPPGGISNWETQYF; CDR3 DNA: TGTGCCAGCAGCCCACCAGGGGGTATCAGCAACTGGGAGACCCAGTACTTC
J gene: TRBJ2-2; V gene: TRBV5-4; D gene: TRBD2; clone size: .; CDR3 protein: CASSLTSGGAKGTGELFF; CDR3 DNA: TGTGCCAGCAGCTTGACTAGCGGGGGGGCCAAGGGCACCGGGGAGCTGTTTTTT
J gene: TRBJ2-2; V gene: TRBV18; D gene: TRBD1; clone size: .; CDR3 protein: CASSPPSRTGTGELFF; CDR3 DNA: TGTGCCAGCTCACCGCCTTCACGGACAGGCACCGGGGAGCTGTTTTTT
J gene: TRBJ1-6; V gene: TRBV5-6; D gene: .; clone size: .; CDR3 protein: CASAKSQGIYNSPLHF; CDR3 DNA: TGTGCCAGCGCCAAGTCCCAGGGGATATATAATTCACCCCTCCACTTT
J gene: TRBJ2-7; V gene: TRBV5-1; D gene: TRBD2; clone size: .; CDR3 protein: CASSPRVSGGPEQYF; CDR3 DNA: TGCGCCAGCAGCCCCAGGGTTAGCGGGGGCCCCGAGCAGTACTTC
J gene: TRBJ2-5; V gene: TRBV10-3; D gene: .; clone size: .; CDR3 protein: CAIRSSENQETQYF; CDR3 DNA: TGTGCCATCAGGTCTTCAGAAAACCAAGAGACCCAGTACTTC
J gene: TRBJ2-1; V gene: TRBV7-2; D gene: .; clone size: .; CDR3 protein: CASTAGATSLNEQFF; CDR3 DNA: TGTGCCAGCACCGCGGGGGCGACTAGTCTCAATGAGCAGTTCTTC
J gene: TRBJ1-5; V gene: TRBV19; D gene: .; clone size: once; CDR3 protein: CASSMGPLNQPQHF; CDR3 DNA: TGTGCCAGTAGTATGGGCCCCCTCAATCAGCCCCAGCATTTT
J gene: TRBJ1-2; V gene: TRBV13; D gene: .; clone size: .; CDR3 protein: CASSGTGFSYGYTF; CDR3 DNA: TGTGCCAGCAGCGGCACAGGCTTCTCTTATGGCTACACCTTC
J gene: TRBJ1-5; V gene: TRBV15; D gene: .; clone size: .; CDR3 protein: CATSRQGSNQPQHF; CDR3 DNA: TGTGCCACCAGCAGACAGGGGAGCAATCAGCCCCAGCATTTT
J gene: TRBJ2-1; V gene: TRBV9; D gene: TRBD2; clone size: .; CDR3 protein: CASSGGGGNEQFF; CDR3 DNA: TGTGCCAGCAGCGGCGGGGGAGGGAATGAGCAGTTCTTC
J gene: TRBJ1-2; V gene: TRBV11-3; D gene: .; clone size: few; CDR3 protein: CASSLYSSQGPGYTF; CDR3 DNA: TGTGCCAGCAGCCTATACAGTTCCCAGGGTCCTGGCTACACCTTC
J gene: TRBJ1-2; V gene: TRBV5-1; D gene: TRBD1; clone size: .; CDR3 protein: CASSTLTGYDGYTF; CDR3 DNA: TGCGCCAGCAGCACGTTGACAGGGTATGATGGCTACACCTTC
J gene: TRBJ2-1; V gene: TRBV7-9; D gene: TRBD1; clone size: .; CDR3 protein: CASSFTGDGEQFF; CDR3 DNA: TGTGCCAGCAGCTTCACAGGGGATGGTGAGCAGTTCTTC
J gene: TRBJ1-5; V gene: TRBV6-5; D gene: .; clone size: .; CDR3 protein: CASSYLDSVLDQPQHF; CDR3 DNA: TGTGCCAGCAGTTACTTGGACAGCGTCCTCGATCAGCCCCAGCATTTT
J gene: TRBJ1-2; V gene: TRBV27; D gene: .; clone size: few; CDR3 protein: CASSSMTGGAYGYTF; CDR3 DNA: TGTGCCAGCAGTTCCATGACAGGAGGTGCCTATGGCTACACCTTC
J gene: TRBJ2-1; V gene: TRBV11-2; D gene: .; clone size: .; CDR3 protein: CASSLFDEQFF; CDR3 DNA: TGTGCCAGCAGCTTATTCGATGAGCAGTTCTTC
J gene: TRBJ2-7; V gene: TRBV4-2; D gene: .; clone size: medium-sized; CDR3 protein: CASSPRPGDPYEQYF; CDR3 DNA: TGTGCCAGCAGCCCCCGTCCGGGGGACCCCTACGAGCAGTACTTC
J gene: TRBJ2-5; V gene: TRBV5-4; D gene: .; clone size: .; CDR3 protein: CASSGARVGRETQYF; CDR3 DNA: TGTGCCAGCAGCGGGGCTCGGGTAGGGAGGGAGACCCAGTACTTC
J gene: TRBJ2-1; V gene: TRBV5-1; D gene: TRBD2; clone size: .; CDR3 protein: CASSSLRAGGTNEQFF; CDR3 DNA: TGCGCCAGCAGCTCCCTGCGAGCGGGGGGTACCAATGAGCAGTTCTTC
J gene: TRBJ2-5; V gene: TRBV6-6; D gene: .; clone size: .; CDR3 protein: CASSYSKPETQYF; CDR3 DNA: TGTGCCAGCAGTTACTCGAAGCCCGAGACCCAGTACTTC
J gene: TRBJ2-5; V gene: TRBV11-2; D gene: TRBD2; clone size: .; CDR3 protein: CASSSPLAGDRGETQYF; CDR3 DNA: TGTGCCAGCAGCTCTCCATTAGCGGGGGACCGGGGAGAGACCCAGTACTTC
J gene: TRBJ2-7; V gene: TRBV6-6; D gene: .; clone size: .; CDR3 protein: CASSYSWDTQSYEQYF; CDR3 DNA: TGTGCCAGCAGTTACTCGTGGGACACCCAATCCTACGAGCAGTACTTC
J gene: TRBJ2-7; V gene: TRBV5-1; D gene: TRBD2; clone size: .; CDR3 protein: CASRVGGSDHEQYF; CDR3 DNA: TGCGCCAGCAGGGTGGGGGGGAGCGACCACGAGCAGTACTTC
J gene: TRBJ2-7; V gene: TRBV6-5; D gene: TRBD1; clone size: few; CDR3 protein: CASRATGRVAEQYF; CDR3 DNA: TGTGCCAGCAGGGCGACAGGGCGAGTTGCCGAGCAGTACTTC
J gene: TRBJ2-3; V gene: TRBV9; D gene: .; clone size: .; CDR3 protein: CASSVAVRFTDTQYF; CDR3 DNA: TGTGCCAGCAGCGTAGCTGTACGGTTCACAGATACGCAGTATTTT
J gene: TRBJ2-6; V gene: TRBV19; D gene: .; clone size: once; CDR3 protein: CASSIRAGANVLTF; CDR3 DNA: TGTGCCAGTAGTATCAGGGCTGGGGCCAACGTCCTGACTTTC
J gene: TRBJ2-3; V gene: TRBV7-3; D gene: TRBD2; clone size: .; CDR3 protein: CASSFLGAGGRSDTQYF; CDR3 DNA: TGTGCCAGCAGCTTCCTCGGAGCGGGGGGGCGGTCAGATACGCAGTATTTT
J gene: TRBJ1-4; V gene: TRBV19; D gene: .; clone size: .; CDR3 protein: CASTSPSRGGSTNEKLFF; CDR3 DNA: TGTGCCAGTACCTCGCCTAGCAGGGGTGGTTCGACTAATGAAAAACTGTTTTTT
J gene: TRBJ1-1; V gene: TRBV6-1; D gene: TRBD1; clone size: .; CDR3 protein: CASSSGTGANTEAFF; CDR3 DNA: TGTGCCAGCAGCTCCGGGACAGGGGCGAACACTGAAGCTTTCTTT
J gene: TRBJ1-3; V gene: TRBV10-2; D gene: .; clone size: .; CDR3 protein: CASRLTGSGNTIYF; CDR3 DNA: TGCGCCAGTCGTCTGACAGGCTCTGGAAACACCATATATTTT
J gene: TRBJ1-4; V gene: TRBV14; D gene: TRBD1; clone size: once; CDR3 protein: CASSQGFPGQGNEKLFF; CDR3 DNA: TGTGCCAGCAGCCAAGGTTTCCCGGGACAGGGGAATGAAAAACTGTTTTTT
J gene: TRBJ2-7; V gene: TRBV6-1; D gene: TRBD1; clone size: .; CDR3 protein: CASSERHPGQGFSYEQYF; CDR3 DNA: TGTGCCAGCAGCGAACGGCACCCGGGACAGGGGTTCTCCTACGAGCAGTACTTC
J gene: TRBJ2-4; V gene: TRBV19; D gene: .; clone size: .; CDR3 protein: CASSIEDRNIQYF; CDR3 DNA: TGTGCCAGTAGTATAGAGGACAGAAACATTCAGTACTTC
J gene: TRBJ1-5; V gene: TRBV6-1; D gene: .; clone size: .; CDR3 protein: CASRSGQYQPQHF; CDR3 DNA: TGTGCCAGCAGGTCTGGACAGTACCAGCCCCAGCATTTT
J gene: TRBJ1-2; V gene: TRBV19; D gene: TRBD1; clone size: .; CDR3 protein: CASSIGGQEYLTEEGYGYTF; CDR3 DNA: TGTGCCAGTAGTATAGGCGGACAGGAGTATTTAACGGAGGAGGGCTATGGCTACACCTTC